This T cell receptor beta chain was identified in a study of OX40 agonist ivuxolimab in advanced cancers. Notes on the study in general: CD8+ T cells (on average) carried more expanded clones than CD4+ T cells.

Remarks on this clone: Its target is unknown.

TCRdb's copy holds only in-frame clones and misses some; the assay was immunoSEQ multiplex PCR. Among about 44,000 clones, roughly 86% were seen once, and the ten largest hold under 0.5%. V was trimmed by 0 bases and J by 8 bases, leaving 12 bases between them. CDR3 size: 14 residues. Germline values: CDR1 SGHNT, CDR2 YYREEE (reference sequence). The genes are TRBV5-4 and TRBJ2-1; a weak D match, TRBD2 (6 bases). The receptor's source is an adult with an advanced solid tumor such as melanoma, head and neck, liver or kidney cancer. Sequenced here: CD4+ or CD8+ T cells sorted from blood, sampled in a trial of the OX40 agonist ivuxolimab. CDR3 coding DNA: TGTGCCAGCAGCTTGGTTAGCGGAGGGTATGAGCAGTTCTTC. This encodes CASSLVSGGYEQFF.